The 24 T cell receptor beta chains presented below share a single source sample, sequenced in a study of shared clonotypes between healthy human individuals. The repertoire was sequenced with immunoSEQ multiplex PCR; TCRdb's copy has only in-frame clones and lacks some. The sample records about 2.4 million clones, approximately 94% being singletons. The sequenced sample consisted of naive CD4+ T cells from PBMCs. Subset of the sample: CD45RA+ positively selected. The source of these receptors is a man between 18 and 29 years old in good health. Some clones in this sample may be carry-over from other donors' samples.

V and J are TRBV20-1 and TRBJ2-1; D is unclear. The V and J ends lost 5 bases and 12 bases respectively, with 14 bases between them. CDR1 is DFQATT, CDR2 SNEGSKA, per germline (reference sequence). The CDR3 spans 11 residues. Here the CDR3 reads CSASGPTLQFF. CDR3 DNA: TGCAGTGCTTCCGGCCCCACACTGCAGTTCTTC.

The chain links TRBV27 to TRBJ2-7; D is ambiguous. The CDR3 runs to 15 residues. Per germline, CDR1 MNHEY and CDR2 SMNVEV (reference sequence). The ends were cut back, 9 bases at V and 2 bases at J, with 20 bases in the middle. CDR3 loop: CARVLNRFGAYEQYF. The CDR3 coding sequence is TGTGCCAGAGTTTTAAACCGTTTTGGGGCCTACGAGCAGTACTTC.

Worth noting for this clone: This CDR3 is also generated by other DNA sequences in the sample. CDR3 sequence (DNA): TGTGCCAGCAGTGAGAGGGTCTACGAGCAGTACTTC. As protein: CASSERVYEQYF. This rearrangement joins TRBV2 to TRBJ2-7; the D gene is possibly TRBD2 (5 bases). Germline V lookup: CDR1 SNHLY, CDR2 FYNNEI. Trimming cost V 3 bases and J 3 bases, with 6 bases left between them. This CDR3 has 12 amino acids.

The rearrangement links TRBV29-1 to TRBJ1-1; 7 bases agree with TRBD1. This CDR3 region has 14 residues. Germline CDR1 and CDR2: SQVTM and ANQGSEA. The trim removed 7 bases at V and 1 base at J, leaving 9 bases unmatched. The CDR3 nucleotides are TGCAGCGCCGGGGGGACAGCTAAGAACACTGAAGCTTTCTTT. Translation gives CSAGGTAKNTEAFF.

V is TRBV5-1 and J is TRBJ2-7; the D gene is possibly TRBD2 (5 bases). V was shortened by 4 bases and J by 0 bases, with 11 bases between the two germline ends. The CDR3 runs to 14 residues. The germline V gene encodes CDR1 SGHRS and CDR2 YFSETQ. The CDR3: CASSPRGLSYEQYF. DNA of the CDR3: TGCGCCAGCAGCCCCCGAGGGCTCTCCTACGAGCAGTACTTC.

This clone was observed once. The V gene is TRBV28, the J gene TRBJ2-1; D might be TRBD2 (6 bases). Germline CDR1 MDHEN, CDR2 SYDVKM. CDR3 size: 15 residues. With 5 bases removed from V and 5 bases from J, the gap between germline ends came to 16 bases. CDR3 sequence reads: CASSPLSGGHNEQFF. DNA of the CDR3: TGTGCCAGCAGTCCCCTGTCCGGAGGGCACAATGAGCAGTTCTTC.

This clone appeared a single time. The chain uses TRBV6-1 and TRBJ2-7; D unclear. CDR3 length: 14 residues. Germline lookup yields CDR1 MNHNS and CDR2 SASEGT. V was shortened by 1 base and J by 6 bases, with 13 bases between the two germline ends. CDR3 protein: CASSEVGLVSEQYF. CDR3 coding DNA: TGTGCCAGCAGTGAAGTAGGGCTAGTCTCCGAGCAGTACTTC.

J is TRBJ2-2 and V is TRBV5-4, with TRBD1 identical over 10 bases. CDR1 and CDR2 from the germline V gene are SGHNT and YYREEE (reference sequence). The V segment lost 5 bases and the J segment 6 bases; nucleotides outside the gene matches: 7. This CDR3 is built from 15 residues. CDR3 DNA: TGTGCCAGCAGGACCCCGACAGGGGGCCCCGGGGAGCTGTTTTTT. Protein product: CASRTPTGGPGELFF.

The CDR3 protein is CASSSGTSGRMAGHEQYF. CDR3 coding DNA: TGCGCCAGCAGCTCCGGGACTAGCGGGCGGATGGCCGGCCACGAGCAGTACTTC. The chain employs TRBV5-1 and TRBJ2-7, with 12 bases lining up with TRBD2. CDR3 length: 18 amino acids. The germline CDR1 and CDR2 sequences are SGHRS and YFSETQ. V was pared by 3 bases and J by 5 bases, with 15 bases of the junction left unmatched.

The rearrangement joins TRBV7-8 to TRBJ2-7; D gene unclear. This CDR3 is built from 15 residues. Germline V gene data show CDR1 as SGHVS and CDR2 as FQNEAQ. V dropped 5 bases and J dropped 2 bases, with 16 bases sitting between them. The CDR3 sequence: CASSAHRLGTYEQYF. The DNA for the CDR3 is TGTGCCAGCAGCGCCCACCGGCTTGGTACCTACGAGCAGTACTTC. The whole variable domain, filled in from reference TRBV7-8 and TRBJ2-7, reads GAGVSQSPRYKVAKRGQDVALRCDPISGHVSLFWYQQALGQGPEFLTYFQNEAQLDKSGLPSDRFFAERPEGSVSTLKIQRTQQEDSAVYLCASSAHRLGTYEQYFGPGTRLTVT.

There are a few counts of this clone. The gene calls are TRBV5-1 and TRBJ1-5; weak D call: TRBD1 (6 bases). The V end was cut by 4 bases, the J end by 4 bases, with 15 bases between. The germline V gene encodes CDR1 SGHRS and CDR2 YFSETQ. The CDR3 is 15 residues long. This CDR3 reads CASSPDGQLNQPQHF. CDR3 DNA: TGCGCCAGCAGCCCCGACGGACAGCTGAATCAGCCCCAGCATTTT.

The genes are TRBV7-3 and TRBJ1-1, with D maybe TRBD1 (5 bases). Germline loops: CDR1 SGHTA, CDR2 FQGTGA. Trimming removed 8 bases at V and 1 base at J, with 8 bases between. This CDR3 has 12 amino acids. CDR3 in DNA: TGTGCCAGCGGACATCCGAACACTGAAGCTTTCTTT. Protein product: CASGHPNTEAFF.

V is TRBV7-9 and J is TRBJ2-7, with 10 bases aligning to TRBD2. Looked up from germline, CDR1 is SEHNR and CDR2 is FQNEAQ (reference sequence). This CDR3 has 15 amino acids. V was clipped by 4 bases and J by 3 bases; unmatched bases: 6. Written as DNA, the CDR3 is TGTGCCAGCAGCTCGGGACTAGCGACTTTCTACGAGCAGTACTTC. This gives the protein CASSSGLATFYEQYF.

Notes on this clone: The sample carries other DNA sequences with the same CDR3. The chain joins TRBV7-3 to TRBJ2-5, with a possible D match to TRBD1 (5 bases). Trimming cost V 4 bases and J 3 bases, with 9 bases left between them. From germline, CDR1 is SGHTA and CDR2 FQGTGA. The CDR3 extends over 13 amino acids. The CDR3 loop is CASSSSREETQYF. In DNA form, the CDR3 reads TGTGCCAGCAGCTCAAGCAGGGAAGAGACCCAGTACTTC.

This rearrangement joins TRBV19 to TRBJ1-5; possible D gene TRBD1, 5 bases. Germline values: CDR1 LNHDA, CDR2 SQIVND (reference sequence). This CDR3 comprises 15 residues. V was cut by 11 bases and J by 0 bases, with 17 bases left in between. DNA for the CDR3: TGTGCCCCAGGCGGGGGATCCAATAGCAATCAGCCCCAGCATTTT. Amino acids: CAPGGGSNSNQPQHF.

The chain uses TRBV5-1 and TRBJ2-1; a possible D gene is TRBD2 (5 bases). CDR1 and CDR2 (germline): SGHRS, YFSETQ. There are 12 residues in the CDR3. Trimming took 5 bases from V and 7 from J, leaving 10 bases between them. CDR3: CASRDGGNEQFF. The CDR3 DNA reads TGCGCCAGCAGGGACGGAGGTAATGAGCAGTTCTTC.

This clone was recorded only once. The chain carries TRBV30 and TRBJ1-1; D is ambiguous. CDR3 length: 12 residues. Trimming cost V 2 bases and J 8 bases, with 12 bases left between them. From germline, CDR1 is GTSNPN and CDR2 SVGIG (reference sequence). CDR3 region: CAWSPGIGEAFF. In nucleotides, the CDR3 is TGTGCCTGGAGTCCGGGGATCGGGGAAGCTTTCTTT.

CDR3: CASHGRGAPSEQYF. The CDR3 DNA reads as TGTGCCAGCCACGGACGAGGGGCGCCCAGCGAGCAGTACTTC. The gene calls are TRBV6-5 and TRBJ2-7; TRBD1 or TRBD2 may be the D gene (5 bases each). Trimming shortened V by 8 bases and J by 6 bases, and 20 bases separated the two germline ends. The germline V gene encodes CDR1 MNHEY and CDR2 SVGAGI. The CDR3 covers 14 residues.

The gene calls are TRBV5-1 and TRBJ2-3; 12 bases agree with TRBD1. Germline lookup yields CDR1 SGHRS and CDR2 YFSETQ. J lost 2 bases, V lost 0 bases, and 1 base had no gene match. The CDR3 loop spans 16 amino acids. In DNA, the CDR3 is TGCGCCAGCAGCTTGGGGGGACAGGGGGCCACAGATACGCAGTATTTT. Protein: CASSLGGQGATDTQYF. Complete variable domain (other parts from reference TRBV5-1 and TRBJ2-3): KAGVTQTPRYLIKTRGQQVTLSCSPISGHRSVSWYQQTPGQGLQFLFEYFSETQRNKGNFPGRFSGRQFSNSRSEMNVSTLELGDSALYLCASSLGGQGATDTQYFGPGTRLTVL.

J is TRBJ2-1 and V is TRBV7-9, with TRBD1 identical over 11 bases. Trimming took 5 bases from V and 7 from J; bases not matched to a gene: 10. Germline V gene lookup returns CDR1 SEHNR and CDR2 FQNEAQ (reference sequence). This CDR3 is 16 amino acids long. CDR3 protein: CASSPRTGGQWNEQFF. The CDR3 nucleotides read TGTGCCAGCAGCCCCCGGACAGGGGGCCAGTGGAATGAGCAGTTCTTC.

This CDR3 is CAWSKGGDQPQHF. The CDR3 DNA is TGTGCCTGGAGCAAAGGGGGGGATCAGCCCCAGCATTTT. V is TRBV30 and J is TRBJ1-5, with D possibly being TRBD1 (6 bases). V was clipped by 3 bases and J by 5 bases, with 11 bases between them. The CDR3 spans 13 residues. CDR1 and CDR2 from the germline V gene are GTSNPN and SVGIG (reference sequence).

This clone appeared a single time. The V and J genes are TRBV19 and TRBJ2-7, with D maybe TRBD2 (6 bases). Trimming pared 5 bases from V and 3 bases from J, leaving 20 bases between. Per germline, CDR1 LNHDA and CDR2 SQIVND (reference sequence). The CDR3 runs 16 residues. The CDR3, as DNA: TGTGCCAGTAGTCTGACTAGTATCTCTTTTAGCTACGAGCAGTACTTC. Translation gives CASSLTSISFSYEQYF.

The chain combines TRBV5-1 with TRBJ1-1, with D uncertain. The V end was cut by 4 bases, the J end by 5 bases, with 18 bases between. The CDR3 totals 15 residues. In germline, CDR1 is SGHRS, CDR2 YFSETQ. In DNA, the CDR3 is TGCGCCAGCAGCCCTTCCGCCATCACTGGGACTGAAGCTTTCTTT. Its protein product is CASSPSAITGTEAFF.

Regarding this clone: This same CDR3 is encoded by further DNA sequences in the sample. The gene calls are TRBV28 and TRBJ2-7; a weak D match, TRBD1 (5 bases). Looked up from germline, CDR1 is MDHEN and CDR2 is SYDVKM. Trimming removed 3 bases at V and 1 base at J, with 7 bases between. This CDR3 comprises 13 residues. For the CDR3, the DNA is TGTGCCAGCAGTTTGGGGCGGTCCTACGAGCAGTACTTC. Its protein product is CASSLGRSYEQYF.